What follows is one T cell receptor (beta chain) and its context. Its target antigen remains unknown. The record has no base qualities; no much larger clone is one base away. These data are taken from a study of glioma-infiltrating T cells after dendritic cell vaccination (dated by TCRdb to 2016 to 2017). With respect to the entire study: The cohort included 15 or so glioblastoma patients drawn from Phase I and II dendritic cell vaccination trials, of whom 9 were newly diagnosed and 6 had recurrent disease. TCR sequencing metrics, including TIL content and tumor-blood repertoire overlap, were correlated with survival after dendritic cell vaccination. To make the vaccine, monocyte-derived dendritic cells were cultured for approximately 7 days with IL-4 and GM-CSF and then pulsed overnight with autologous tumor lysate. In glioblastoma patients vaccinated with dendritic cells, deep sequencing of TCR beta CDR3 regions served to measure tumor-infiltrating lymphocyte content and to compare repertoires between tumor and blood. Autologous tumor lysate-pulsed dendritic cell vaccination was administered to the patients between the early 2000s and the early 2010s. Each patient got three intradermal injections of the dendritic cell vaccine, spaced at biweekly intervals, in the arm below the axilla. Here is what the overall study found, with its caveats: The three-group TCR overlap response model was characterized as speculative, and prospective validation of the model was stated to be required. After dendritic cell vaccination, a higher estimated pretreatment TIL content predicted longer time to progression and longer overall survival. The cohort was small and heterogeneous, few patients had complete blood and tumor sets, and even fewer had initial-recurrent tumor pairs. No direct relationship between TCR clonality and survival was found, suggesting a diverse polyclonal response may matter.

TCRB CDR3 regions were amplified from about 1.9 ug genomic DNA, or all available DNA if less, using the immunoSEQ assay. The multiplex PCR relied on 60 forward primers for TCR V beta segments and 13 reverse primers for J beta segments. Synthetic control templates were spiked into each sample at limiting dilution to estimate reads per starting template. The Illumina HiSeq System generated 87 bp sequencing reads. The source study handled its data this way. PCR and sequencing errors were removed by merging closely related sequences with a nearest neighbor algorithm. TCR overlap was measured as the percentage of unique tumor TCR beta sequences also present in the same patient's peripheral blood. TCRdb holds this immuneACCESS table with in-frame rearrangements only. Some clones are missing; in checked studies, unresolved V genes explain under half, and the rest has no known cause. The DNA was the basis for D and trimming; V, J and clone size are from that table. The sample records tens of thousands of clones, about 84% of which are singletons. The ten largest clones capture roughly 10% of the sample.

Germline trimming: 5 bases from V, 5 bases from J; junction bases outside gene matches: 3. Including the terminal cysteine and phenylalanine, the CDR3 comprises 15 residues. CDR3 DNA is the only sequence kept; it has 45 bases, read in frame from the first base. CDR1 and CDR2, looked up from the germline V gene, are SGHTA and FQGNSA. The time point label here, explained by the study, means: after dendritic cell vaccination, including at tumor progression/relapse. Selection of patients required sufficient residual fresh-frozen tumor tissue and over two years of available survival data. An isocitrate dehydrogenase mutation was not carried by any of the glioblastoma patients, although molecular status was otherwise variable. PBMC were collected before vaccination, two weeks after the third vaccination, and at tumor progression if progression occurred. Genomic DNA was extracted with the Qiagen DNeasy Blood extraction Kit.

Rearrangement joined TRBV7-2 to TRBJ2-3; TRBD2 matches 14 bases in the middle. This receptor was identified in a human donor with glioblastoma. Sequencing used blood, obtained after dendritic cell vaccination. The CDR3 region has the sequence CASSTTSGGGDTQYF. In nucleotides, the sequence is TGTGCCAGCAGCACGACTAGCGGGGGGGGAGATACGCAGTATTTT.